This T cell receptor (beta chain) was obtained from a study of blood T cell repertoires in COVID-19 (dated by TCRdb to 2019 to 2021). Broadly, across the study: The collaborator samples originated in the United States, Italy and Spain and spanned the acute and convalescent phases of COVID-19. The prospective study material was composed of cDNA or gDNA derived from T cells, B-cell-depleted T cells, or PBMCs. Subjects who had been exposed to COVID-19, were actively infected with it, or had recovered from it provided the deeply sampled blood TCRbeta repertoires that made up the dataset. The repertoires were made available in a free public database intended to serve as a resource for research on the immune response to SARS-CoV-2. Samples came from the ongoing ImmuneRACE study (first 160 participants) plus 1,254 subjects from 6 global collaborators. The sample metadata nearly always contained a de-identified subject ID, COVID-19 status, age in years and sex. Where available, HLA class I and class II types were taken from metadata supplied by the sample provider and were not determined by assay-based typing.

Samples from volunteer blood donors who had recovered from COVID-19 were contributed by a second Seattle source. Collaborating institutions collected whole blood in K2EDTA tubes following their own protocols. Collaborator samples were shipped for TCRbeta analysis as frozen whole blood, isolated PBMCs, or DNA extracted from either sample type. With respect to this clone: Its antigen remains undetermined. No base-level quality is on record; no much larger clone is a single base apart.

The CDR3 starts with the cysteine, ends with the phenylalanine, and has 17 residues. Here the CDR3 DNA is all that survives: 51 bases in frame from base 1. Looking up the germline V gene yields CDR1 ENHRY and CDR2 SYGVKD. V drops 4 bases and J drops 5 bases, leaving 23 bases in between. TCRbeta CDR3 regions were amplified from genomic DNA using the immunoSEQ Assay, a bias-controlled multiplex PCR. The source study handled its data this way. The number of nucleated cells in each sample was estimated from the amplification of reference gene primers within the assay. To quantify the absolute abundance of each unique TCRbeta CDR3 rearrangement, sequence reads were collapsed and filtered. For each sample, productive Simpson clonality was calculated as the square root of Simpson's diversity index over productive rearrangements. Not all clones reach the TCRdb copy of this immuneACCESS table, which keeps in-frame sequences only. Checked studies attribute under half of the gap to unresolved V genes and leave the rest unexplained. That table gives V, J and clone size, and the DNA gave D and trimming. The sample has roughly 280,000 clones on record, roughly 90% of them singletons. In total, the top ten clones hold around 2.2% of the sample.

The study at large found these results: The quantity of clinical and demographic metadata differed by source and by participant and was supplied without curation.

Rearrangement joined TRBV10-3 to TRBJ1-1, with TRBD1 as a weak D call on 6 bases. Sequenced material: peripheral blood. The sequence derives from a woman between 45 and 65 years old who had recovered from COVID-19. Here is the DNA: TGTGCCATCAGTGGGGCCGGACAGAGAATAGAACGGACTGAAGCTTTCTTT. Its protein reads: CAISGAGQRIERTEAFF.